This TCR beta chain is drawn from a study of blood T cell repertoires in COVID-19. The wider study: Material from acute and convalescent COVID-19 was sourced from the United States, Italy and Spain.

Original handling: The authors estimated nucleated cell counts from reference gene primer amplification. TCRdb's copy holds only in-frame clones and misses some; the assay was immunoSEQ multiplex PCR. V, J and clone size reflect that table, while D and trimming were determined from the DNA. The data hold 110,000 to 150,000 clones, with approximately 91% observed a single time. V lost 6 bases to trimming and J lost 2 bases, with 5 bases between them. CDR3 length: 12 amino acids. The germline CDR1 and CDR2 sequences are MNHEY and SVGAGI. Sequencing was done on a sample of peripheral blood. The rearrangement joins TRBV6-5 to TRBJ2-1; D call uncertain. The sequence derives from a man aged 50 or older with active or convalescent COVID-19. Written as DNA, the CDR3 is TGTGCCAGCAGGAGGACCTACAATGAGCAGTTCTTC. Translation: CASRRTYNEQFF.